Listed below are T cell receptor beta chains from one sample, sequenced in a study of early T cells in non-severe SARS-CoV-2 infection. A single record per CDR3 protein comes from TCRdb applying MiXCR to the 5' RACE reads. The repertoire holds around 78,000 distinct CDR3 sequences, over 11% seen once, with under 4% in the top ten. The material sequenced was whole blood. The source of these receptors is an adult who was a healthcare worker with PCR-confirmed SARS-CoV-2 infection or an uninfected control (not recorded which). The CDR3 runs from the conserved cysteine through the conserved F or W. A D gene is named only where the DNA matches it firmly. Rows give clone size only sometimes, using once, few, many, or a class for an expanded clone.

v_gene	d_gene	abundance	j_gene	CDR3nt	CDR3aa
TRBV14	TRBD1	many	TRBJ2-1	TGTGCCAGCAGCCAAGATTGGGGACAGATCTTCAATGAGCAGTTCTTC	CASSQDWGQIFNEQFF
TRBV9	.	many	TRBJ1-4	TGTGCCAGCAGCGGTACCGACGGTTTTAATGAAAAACTGTTTTTT	CASSGTDGFNEKLFF
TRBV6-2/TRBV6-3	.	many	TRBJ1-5	TGTGCCAGCATGAGGGGCCTCAGCGATCAGCCCCAGCATTTT	CASMRGLSDQPQHF
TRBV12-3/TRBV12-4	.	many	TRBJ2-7	TGTGCCAGCAGCCCCCCCCTAGGACTGCACGGCTCAGGGGGGTACGAGCAGTACTTC	CASSPPLGLHGSGGYEQYF
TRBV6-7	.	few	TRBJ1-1	TGTGCCAGTCCGACAGTCATGAACACTGAAGCTTTCTTT	CASPTVMNTEAFF
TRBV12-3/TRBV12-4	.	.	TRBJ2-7	TGTGCCAGCAGCCTAACCATGACAGGAGGAGCCTACGAGCAGTACTTC	CASSLTMTGGAYEQYF
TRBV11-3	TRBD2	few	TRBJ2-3	TGTGCCAGCAGCTTCGATAGCGGGCGCTCCACAGATACGCAGTATTTT	CASSFDSGRSTDTQYF
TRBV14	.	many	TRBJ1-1	TGTGCCAGCAGCCAAGATTTAAGACGGATGAACACTGAAGCTTTCTTT	CASSQDLRRMNTEAFF
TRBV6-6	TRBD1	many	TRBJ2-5	TGTGCCAGCAGGGCCAGCGGACAGGGCCCCCGGCAGACCCAGTACTTC	CASRASGQGPRQTQYF
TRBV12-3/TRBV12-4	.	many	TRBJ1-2	TGTGCCAGCAGCCACGCGGGGTGGGGTGGCTACACCTTC	CASSHAGWGGYTF
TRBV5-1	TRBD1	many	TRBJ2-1	TGCGCCAGCAGCTTCTTCCGGGACAGGGGGTATGAGCAGTTCTTC	CASSFFRDRGYEQFF
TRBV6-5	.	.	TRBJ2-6	TGTGCCAGCAGTTATGGCGACAGACCTGGGGCCAACGTCCTGACTTTC	CASSYGDRPGANVLTF
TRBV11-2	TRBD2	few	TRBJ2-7	TGTGCCAGCAGCCCTCAAAGCGGGGGTTACGAGCAGTACTTC	CASSPQSGGYEQYF
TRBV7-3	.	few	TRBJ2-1	TGTGCCAGCAGCTTAAATATGGAATCGTACAATGAGCAGTTCTTC	CASSLNMESYNEQFF
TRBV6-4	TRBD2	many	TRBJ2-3	TGTGCCAGCAGTCGGACTAGCGGGGCCACAGATACGCAGTATTTT	CASSRTSGATDTQYF
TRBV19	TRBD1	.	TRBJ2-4	TGTGCCAGTAACCCGACAGGGTACCAAAACATTCAGTACTTC	CASNPTGYQNIQYF
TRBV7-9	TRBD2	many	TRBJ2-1	TGTGCCAGCAGCTCTCACTCGACTAGCGGGGGGCCTCGAGAGCAGTTCTTC	CASSSHSTSGGPREQFF
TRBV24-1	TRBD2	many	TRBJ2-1	TGTGCCACCAGTGTAGCGGGAGTAACCAATGAGCAGTTCTTC	CATSVAGVTNEQFF
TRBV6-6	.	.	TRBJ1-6	TGTGCCAGCAGTTACTACGACAGGTCCGATTCACCCCTCCACTTT	CASSYYDRSDSPLHF
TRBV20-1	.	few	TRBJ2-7	TGCAGTGCTGGTGACGGCATGTACGAGCAGTACTTC	CSAGDGMYEQYF
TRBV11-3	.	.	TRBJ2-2	TGTGCCAGCAGCTTCTCCGGGGCTGCGAACACCGGGGAGCTGTTTTTT	CASSFSGAANTGELFF
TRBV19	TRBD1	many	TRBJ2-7	TGTGCCAGTAGTATAGAAGGGGGCAGCTACGAGCAGTACTTC	CASSIEGGSYEQYF
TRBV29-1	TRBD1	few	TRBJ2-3	TGCAGCGTTGCTACAGGGGGCACAGATACGCAGTATTTT	CSVATGGTDTQYF
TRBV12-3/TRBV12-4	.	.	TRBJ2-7	TGTGCCAGCAGCTTCCCGGGACAACTCTACGAGCAGTACTTC	CASSFPGQLYEQYF
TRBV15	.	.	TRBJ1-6	TGTGCCACCAGCCGAGAGCGGGTGCAGGGCGGTTCACCCCTCCACTTT	CATSRERVQGGSPLHF
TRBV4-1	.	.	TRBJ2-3	TGCGCCAGCAGCCGTACTAAAGGAGATACGCAGTATTTT	CASSRTKGDTQYF
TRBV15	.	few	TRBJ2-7	TGTGCCACCAGGCCCTACGAGCAGTACTTC	CATRPYEQYF
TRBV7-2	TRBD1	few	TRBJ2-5	TGTGCCAGCAGCCCACAGGGGGCATGGAAGACCCAGTACTTC	CASSPQGAWKTQYF
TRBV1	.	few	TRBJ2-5	TGCACCAGCAGCCAAGATCCCGGACAGGGGACGAAGAAGACCCAGTACTTC	CTSSQDPGQGTKKTQYF
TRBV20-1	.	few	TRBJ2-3	TGCAGTGCTAGTTCCCTAGTCGCAGATACGCAGTATTTT	CSASSLVADTQYF
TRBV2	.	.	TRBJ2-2	TGTGCCAGCAGTGAAAGTTTAGGGGGCGGGGAGCTGTTTTTT	CASSESLGGGELFF
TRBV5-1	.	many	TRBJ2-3	TGCGCCAGCAGCTTGGGAGGGGCAAGCGATACGCAGTATTTT	CASSLGGASDTQYF
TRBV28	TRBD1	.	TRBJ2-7	TGTGCCAGCAGTTTGGGACAGAGCTTGGGGGAGCAGTACTTC	CASSLGQSLGEQYF
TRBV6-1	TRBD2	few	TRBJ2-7	TGTGCCAGCAGTTCGGGAGGGGGGACCTACGAGCAGTACTTC	CASSSGGGTYEQYF
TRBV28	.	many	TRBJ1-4	TGTGCCAGCAGTTCCTCCGCTACCCAAGCCAACCGAAAACTGTTTTTT	CASSSSATQANRKLFF
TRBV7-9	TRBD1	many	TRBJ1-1	TGTGCCAGCAGTTCAGGGGGGAACACTGAAGCTTTCTTT	CASSSGGNTEAFF
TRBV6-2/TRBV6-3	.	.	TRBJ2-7	TGTGCCAGCAGGACGGTCTACGAGCAGTACTTC	CASRTVYEQYF
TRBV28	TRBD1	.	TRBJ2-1	TGTGCCAACCGACAGGGGTACAATGAGCAGTTCTTC	CANRQGYNEQFF
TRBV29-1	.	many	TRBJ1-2	TGCAGCGTTGAGGGCGACATTAACTATGGCTACACCTTC	CSVEGDINYGYTF
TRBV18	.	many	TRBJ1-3	TGTGCCAGCTCTCAACAGGACAGAGGAAACACCATATATTTT	CASSQQDRGNTIYF
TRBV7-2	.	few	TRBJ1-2	TGTGCCAGCAGCCCACAGGCGGCAGGGGCATCCTATGGCTACACCTTC	CASSPQAAGASYGYTF
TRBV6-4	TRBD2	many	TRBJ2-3	TGTGCCAGCAGTGACTCCGGGACTAGCGGCACAGATACGCAGTATTTT	CASSDSGTSGTDTQYF
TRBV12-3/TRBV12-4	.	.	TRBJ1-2	TGTGCCAGCAGTTATTCAGTCGGCTACACCTTC	CASSYSVGYTF
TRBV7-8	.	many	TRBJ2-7	TGTGCCAGCAGCTCCAGGACTTACCCCGAGCAGTACTTC	CASSSRTYPEQYF
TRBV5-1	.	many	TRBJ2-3	TGCGCCAGCAGCTTGGGGGGATCCACGGATACGCAGTATTTT	CASSLGGSTDTQYF
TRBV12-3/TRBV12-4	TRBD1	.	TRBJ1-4	TGTGCCAGCAGTTTCGGACAGGGGGACGAAAAACTGTTTTTT	CASSFGQGDEKLFF
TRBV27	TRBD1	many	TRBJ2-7	TGTGCCAGCAGTACCCGGGACAGGGGCTCCTACGAGCAGTACTTC	CASSTRDRGSYEQYF
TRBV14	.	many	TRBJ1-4	TGTGCCAGCAGCCCGTTCGCGGCAGGGGCGAATGAAAAACTGTTTTTT	CASSPFAAGANEKLFF
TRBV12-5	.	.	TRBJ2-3	TGTGCTAGTGGTTTAGGGAGTAGCACAGATACGCAGTATTTT	CASGLGSSTDTQYF
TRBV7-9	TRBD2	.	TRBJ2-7	TGTGCCAGCAGCACCGCCGGGACTAGCGGTTACGAGCAGTACTTC	CASSTAGTSGYEQYF
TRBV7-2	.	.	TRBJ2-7	TGTGCCAGCAGCTTACGGGTTCGGGAGTTGGACCACGAGCAGTACTTC	CASSLRVRELDHEQYF